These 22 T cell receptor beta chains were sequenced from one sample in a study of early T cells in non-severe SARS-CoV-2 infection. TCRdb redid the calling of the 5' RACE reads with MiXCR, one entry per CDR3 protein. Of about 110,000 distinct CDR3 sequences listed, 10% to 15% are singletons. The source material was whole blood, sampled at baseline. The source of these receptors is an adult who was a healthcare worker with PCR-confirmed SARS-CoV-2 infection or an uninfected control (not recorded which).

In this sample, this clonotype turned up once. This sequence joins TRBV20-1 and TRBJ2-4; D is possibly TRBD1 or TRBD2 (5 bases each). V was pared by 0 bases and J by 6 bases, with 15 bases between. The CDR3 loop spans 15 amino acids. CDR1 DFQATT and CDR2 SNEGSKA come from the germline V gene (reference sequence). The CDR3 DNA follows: TGCAGTGCTAGAGATCCGGCTTGGGACGGAAACATTCAGTACTTC. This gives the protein CSARDPAWDGNIQYF.

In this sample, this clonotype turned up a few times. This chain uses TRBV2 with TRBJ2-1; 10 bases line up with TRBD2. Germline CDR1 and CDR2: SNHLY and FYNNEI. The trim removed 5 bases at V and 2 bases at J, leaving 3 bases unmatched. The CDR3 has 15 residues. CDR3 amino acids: CASSSTSGPYNEQFF. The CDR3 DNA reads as TGTGCCAGCAGTTCGACTAGCGGGCCCTACAATGAGCAGTTCTTC. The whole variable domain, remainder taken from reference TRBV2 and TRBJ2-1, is EPEVTQTPSHQVTQMGQEVILRCVPISNHLYFYWYRQILGQKVEFLVSFYNNEISEKSEIFDDQFSVERPDGSNFTLKIRSTKLEDSAMYFCASSSTSGPYNEQFFGPGTRLTVL.

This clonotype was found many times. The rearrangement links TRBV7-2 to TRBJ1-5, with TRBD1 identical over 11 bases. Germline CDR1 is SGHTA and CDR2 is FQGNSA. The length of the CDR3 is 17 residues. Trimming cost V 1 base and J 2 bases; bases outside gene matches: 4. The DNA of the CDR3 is TGTGCCAGCAGCTTAGGGACAGGGGGCATCGGCAATCAGCCCCAGCATTTT. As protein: CASSLGTGGIGNQPQHF.

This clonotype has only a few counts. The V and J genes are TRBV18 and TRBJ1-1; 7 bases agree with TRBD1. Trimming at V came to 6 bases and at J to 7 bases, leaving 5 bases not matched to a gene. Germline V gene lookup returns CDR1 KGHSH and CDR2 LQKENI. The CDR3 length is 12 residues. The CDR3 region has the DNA TGTGCCAGCTCGAGGACAGGAGATGAAGCTTTCTTT. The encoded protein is CASSRTGDEAFF.

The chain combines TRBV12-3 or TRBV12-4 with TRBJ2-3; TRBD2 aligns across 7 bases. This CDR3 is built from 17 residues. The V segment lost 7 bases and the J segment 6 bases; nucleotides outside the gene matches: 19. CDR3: CASNFHFLGPREDTQYF. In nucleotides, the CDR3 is TGTGCCAGCAATTTTCACTTTCTGGGGCCGCGGGAGGATACGCAGTATTTT.

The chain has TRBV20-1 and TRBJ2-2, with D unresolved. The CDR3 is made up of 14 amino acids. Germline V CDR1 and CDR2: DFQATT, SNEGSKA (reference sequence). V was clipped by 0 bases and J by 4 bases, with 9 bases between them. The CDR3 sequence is CSARDPSSTGELFF. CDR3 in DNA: TGCAGTGCTAGAGATCCCTCCTCCACCGGGGAGCTGTTTTTT.

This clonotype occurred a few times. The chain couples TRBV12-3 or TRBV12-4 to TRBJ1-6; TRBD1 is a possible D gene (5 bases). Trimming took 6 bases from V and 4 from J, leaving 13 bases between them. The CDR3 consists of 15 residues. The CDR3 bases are TGTGCCAGCAGGTCCCTCAGGGCATATAATTCACCCCTCCACTTT. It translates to CASRSLRAYNSPLHF.

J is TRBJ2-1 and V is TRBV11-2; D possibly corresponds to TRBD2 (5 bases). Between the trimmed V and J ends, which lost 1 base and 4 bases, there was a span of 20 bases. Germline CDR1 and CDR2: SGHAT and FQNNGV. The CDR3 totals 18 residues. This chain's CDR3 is CASSLGLLGGGRYNEQFF. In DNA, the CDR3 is TGTGCCAGCAGCTTAGGGCTCTTAGGAGGCGGCCGTTACAATGAGCAGTTCTTC.

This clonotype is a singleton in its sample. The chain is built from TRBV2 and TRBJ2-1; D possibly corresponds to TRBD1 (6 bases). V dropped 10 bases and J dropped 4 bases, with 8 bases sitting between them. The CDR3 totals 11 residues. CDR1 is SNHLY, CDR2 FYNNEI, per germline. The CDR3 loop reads CATTGYNEQFF. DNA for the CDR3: TGTGCCACCACAGGGTACAATGAGCAGTTCTTC.

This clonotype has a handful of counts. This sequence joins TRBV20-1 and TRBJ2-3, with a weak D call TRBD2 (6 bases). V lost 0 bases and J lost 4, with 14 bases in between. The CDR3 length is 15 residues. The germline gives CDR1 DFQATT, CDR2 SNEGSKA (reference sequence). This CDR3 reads CSARDRKLAADTQYF. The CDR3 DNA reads TGCAGTGCTAGAGACCGGAAACTAGCAGCAGATACGCAGTATTTT.

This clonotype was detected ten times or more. CDR3 nucleotide sequence: TGCGCCAGCAGCCAAACGGGCAACCGGGGGAATGAGCAGTTCTTC. As protein: CASSQTGNRGNEQFF. This rearrangement joins TRBV5-1 to TRBJ2-1; TRBD2 might be the D (6 bases). Germline CDR1 and CDR2: SGHRS and YFSETQ. Trimming removed 4 bases from V and 7 bases from J, with 18 bases in between. This CDR3 has 15 residues.

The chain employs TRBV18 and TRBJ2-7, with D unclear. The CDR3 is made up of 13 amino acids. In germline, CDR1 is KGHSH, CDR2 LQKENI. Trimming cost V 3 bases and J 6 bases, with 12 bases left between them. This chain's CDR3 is CASSPRAKGEQYF. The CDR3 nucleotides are TGTGCCAGCTCACCTCGGGCCAAGGGCGAGCAGTACTTC.

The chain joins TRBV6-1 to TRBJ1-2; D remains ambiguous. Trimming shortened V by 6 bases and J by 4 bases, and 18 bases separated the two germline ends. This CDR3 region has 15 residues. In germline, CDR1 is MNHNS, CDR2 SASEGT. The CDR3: CASREGVGRAYGYTF. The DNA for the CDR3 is TGTGCCAGCAGGGAGGGAGTAGGCCGTGCCTATGGCTACACCTTC.

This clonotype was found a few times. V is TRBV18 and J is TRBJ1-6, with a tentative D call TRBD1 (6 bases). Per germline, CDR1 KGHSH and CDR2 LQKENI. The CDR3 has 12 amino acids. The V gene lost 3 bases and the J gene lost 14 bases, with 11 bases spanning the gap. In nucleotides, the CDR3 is TGTGCCAGCTCACCCAGGGGTTCTACCCTCCACTTT. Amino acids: CASSPRGSTLHF.

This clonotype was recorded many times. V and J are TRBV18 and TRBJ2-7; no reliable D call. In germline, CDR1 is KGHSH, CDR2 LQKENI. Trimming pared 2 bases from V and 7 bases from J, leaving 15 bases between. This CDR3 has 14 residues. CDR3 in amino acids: CASSPTLGAVEQYF. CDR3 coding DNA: TGTGCCAGCTCACCAACGTTAGGCGCCGTGGAGCAGTACTTC. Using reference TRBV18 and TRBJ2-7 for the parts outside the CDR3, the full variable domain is NAGVMQNPRHLVRRRGQEARLRCSPMKGHSHVYWYRQLPEEGLKFMVYLQKENIIDESGMPKERFSAEFPKEGPSILRIQQVVRGDSAAYFCASSPTLGAVEQYFGPGTRLTVT.

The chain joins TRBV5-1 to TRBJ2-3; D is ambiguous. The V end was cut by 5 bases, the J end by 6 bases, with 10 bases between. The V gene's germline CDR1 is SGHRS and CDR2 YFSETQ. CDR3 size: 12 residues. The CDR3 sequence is CASSQRVDTQYF. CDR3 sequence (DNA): TGCGCCAGCAGTCAACGTGTTGATACGCAGTATTTT. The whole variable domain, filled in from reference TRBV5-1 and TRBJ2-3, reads KAGVTQTPRYLIKTRGQQVTLSCSPISGHRSVSWYQQTPGQGLQFLFEYFSETQRNKGNFPGRFSGRQFSNSRSEMNVSTLELGDSALYLCASSQRVDTQYFGPGTRLTVL.

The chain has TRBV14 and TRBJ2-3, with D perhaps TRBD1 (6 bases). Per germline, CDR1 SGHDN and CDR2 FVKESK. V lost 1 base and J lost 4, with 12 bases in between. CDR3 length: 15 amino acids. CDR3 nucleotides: TGTGCCAGCAGCCAAGGGGGGCGACTGGCAGATACGCAGTATTTT. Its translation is CASSQGGRLADTQYF.

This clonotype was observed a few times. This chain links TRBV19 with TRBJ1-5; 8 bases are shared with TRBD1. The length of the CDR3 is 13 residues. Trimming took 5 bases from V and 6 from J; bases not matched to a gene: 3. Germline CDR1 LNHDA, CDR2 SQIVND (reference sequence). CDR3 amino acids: CASSWTGTQPQHF. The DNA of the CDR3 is TGTGCCAGTAGTTGGACAGGGACTCAGCCCCAGCATTTT.

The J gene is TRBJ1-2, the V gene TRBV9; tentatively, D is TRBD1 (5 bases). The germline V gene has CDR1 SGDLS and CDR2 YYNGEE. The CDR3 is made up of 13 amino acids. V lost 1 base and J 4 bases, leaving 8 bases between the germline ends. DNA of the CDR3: TGTGCCAGCAGCGTAAGCGGGGGCTATGGCTACACCTTC. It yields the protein CASSVSGGYGYTF.

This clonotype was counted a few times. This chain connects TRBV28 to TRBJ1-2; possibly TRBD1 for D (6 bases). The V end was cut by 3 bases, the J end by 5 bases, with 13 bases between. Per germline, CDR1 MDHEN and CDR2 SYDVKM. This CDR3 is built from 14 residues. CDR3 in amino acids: CASSFSRRGYGYTF. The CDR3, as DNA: TGTGCCAGCAGTTTCTCCCGCAGGGGATATGGCTACACCTTC.

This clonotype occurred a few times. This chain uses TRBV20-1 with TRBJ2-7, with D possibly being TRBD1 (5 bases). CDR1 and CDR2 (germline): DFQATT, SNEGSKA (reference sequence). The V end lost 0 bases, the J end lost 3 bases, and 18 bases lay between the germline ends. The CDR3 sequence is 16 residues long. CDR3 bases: TGCAGTGCTAGAGATCTTTCCGGACACGGATACTACGAGCAGTACTTC. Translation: CSARDLSGHGYYEQYF.

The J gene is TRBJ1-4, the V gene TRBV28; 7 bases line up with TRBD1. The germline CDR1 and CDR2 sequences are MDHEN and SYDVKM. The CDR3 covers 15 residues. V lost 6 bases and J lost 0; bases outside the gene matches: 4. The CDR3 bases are TGTGCCAGCAGGCCCCAGGGGGCAACTAATGAAAAACTGTTTTTT. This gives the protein CASRPQGATNEKLFF.